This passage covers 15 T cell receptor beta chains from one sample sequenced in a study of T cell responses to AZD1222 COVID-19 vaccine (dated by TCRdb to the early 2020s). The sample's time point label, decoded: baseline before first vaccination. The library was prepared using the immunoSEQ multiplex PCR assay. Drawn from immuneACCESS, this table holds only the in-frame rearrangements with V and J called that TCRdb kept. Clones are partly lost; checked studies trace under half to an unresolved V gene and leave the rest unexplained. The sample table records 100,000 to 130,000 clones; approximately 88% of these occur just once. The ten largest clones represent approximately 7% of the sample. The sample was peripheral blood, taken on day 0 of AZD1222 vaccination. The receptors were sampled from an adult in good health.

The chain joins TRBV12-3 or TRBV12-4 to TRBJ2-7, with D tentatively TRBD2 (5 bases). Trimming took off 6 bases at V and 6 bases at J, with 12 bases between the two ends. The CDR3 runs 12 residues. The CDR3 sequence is CASRHGGGEQYF. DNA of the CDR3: TGTGCCAGCAGGCACGGAGGAGGCGAGCAGTACTTC.

The CDR3 protein is CASSLGTSGRRELFF. Here the CDR3 DNA reads TGTGCCAGCAGCTTAGGGACTAGCGGGAGGAGGGAGCTGTTTTTT. V and J are TRBV7-3 and TRBJ2-2; the match to TRBD2 covers 15 bases. CDR1 SGHTA and CDR2 FQGTGA come from the germline V gene. The junction had 1 base not matched to a gene; V was cut back by 2 bases and J by 9 bases. The CDR3 has 15 amino acids.

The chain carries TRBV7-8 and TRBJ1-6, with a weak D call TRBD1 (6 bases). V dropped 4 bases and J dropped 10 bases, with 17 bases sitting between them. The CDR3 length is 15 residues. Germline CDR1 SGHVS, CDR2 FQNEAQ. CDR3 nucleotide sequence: TGTGCCAGCAGCTCACCTAGGGGGTTCCACTCACCCCTCCACTTT. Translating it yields CASSSPRGFHSPLHF.

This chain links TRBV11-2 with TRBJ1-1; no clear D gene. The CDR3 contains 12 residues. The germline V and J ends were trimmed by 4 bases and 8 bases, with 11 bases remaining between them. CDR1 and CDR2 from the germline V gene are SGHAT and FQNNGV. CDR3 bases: TGTGCCAGCAGCTCGCACTACGGAGAAGCTTTCTTT. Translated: CASSSHYGEAFF.

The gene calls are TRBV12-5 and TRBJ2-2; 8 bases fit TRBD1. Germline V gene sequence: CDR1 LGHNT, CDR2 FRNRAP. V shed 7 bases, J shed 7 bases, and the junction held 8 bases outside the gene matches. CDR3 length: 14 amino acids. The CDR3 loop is CASARTGLDGELFF. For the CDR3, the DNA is TGTGCTAGTGCCAGGACAGGGCTGGACGGGGAGCTGTTTTTT. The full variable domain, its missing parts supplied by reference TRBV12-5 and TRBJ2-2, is DARVTQTPRHKVTEMGQEVTMRCQPILGHNTVFWYRQTMMQGLELLAYFRNRAPLDDSGMPKDRFSAEMPDATLATLKIQPSEPRDSAVYFCASARTGLDGELFFGEGSRLTVL.

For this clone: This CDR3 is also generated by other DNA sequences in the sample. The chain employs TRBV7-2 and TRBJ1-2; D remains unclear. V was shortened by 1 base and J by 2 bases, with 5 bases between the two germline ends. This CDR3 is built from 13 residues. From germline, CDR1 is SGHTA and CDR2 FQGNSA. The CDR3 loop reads CASSLGRNYGYTF. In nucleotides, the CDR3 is TGTGCCAGCAGCTTAGGTCGCAACTATGGCTACACCTTC.

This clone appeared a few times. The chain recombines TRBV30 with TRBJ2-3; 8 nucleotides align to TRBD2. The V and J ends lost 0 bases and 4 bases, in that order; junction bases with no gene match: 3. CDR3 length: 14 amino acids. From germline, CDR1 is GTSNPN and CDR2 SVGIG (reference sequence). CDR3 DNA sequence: TGTGCCTGGAGTGTAGCTAGCGGGTCAGATACGCAGTATTTT. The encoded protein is CAWSVASGSDTQYF.

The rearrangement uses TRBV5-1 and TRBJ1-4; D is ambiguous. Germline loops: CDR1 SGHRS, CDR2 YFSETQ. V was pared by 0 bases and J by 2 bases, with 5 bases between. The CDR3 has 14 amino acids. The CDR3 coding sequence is TGCGCCAGCAGCTTGGGATCGACTAATGAAAAACTGTTTTTT. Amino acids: CASSLGSTNEKLFF. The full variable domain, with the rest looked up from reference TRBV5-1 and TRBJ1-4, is KAGVTQTPRYLIKTRGQQVTLSCSPISGHRSVSWYQQTPGQGLQFLFEYFSETQRNKGNFPGRFSGRQFSNSRSEMNVSTLELGDSALYLCASSLGSTNEKLFFGSGTQLSVL.

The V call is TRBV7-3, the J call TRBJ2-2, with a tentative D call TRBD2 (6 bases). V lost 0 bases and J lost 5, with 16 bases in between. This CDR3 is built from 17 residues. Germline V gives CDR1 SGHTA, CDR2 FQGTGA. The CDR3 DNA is TGTGCCAGCAGCTTAACTAGCGGAGCCTCGGGGACCGGGGAGCTGTTTTTT. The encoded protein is CASSLTSGASGTGELFF.

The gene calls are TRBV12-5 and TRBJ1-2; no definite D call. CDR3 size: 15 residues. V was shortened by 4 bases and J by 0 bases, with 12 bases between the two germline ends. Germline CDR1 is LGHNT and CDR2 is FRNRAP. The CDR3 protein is CASGSDGLANYGYTF. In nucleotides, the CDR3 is TGTGCTAGTGGTTCAGACGGCCTAGCTAACTATGGCTACACCTTC.

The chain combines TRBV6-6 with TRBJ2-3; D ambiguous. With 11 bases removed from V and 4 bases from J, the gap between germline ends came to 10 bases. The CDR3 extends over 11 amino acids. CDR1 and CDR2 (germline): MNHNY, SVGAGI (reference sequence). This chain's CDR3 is CAFRQPDTQYF. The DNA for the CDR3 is TGTGCCTTCAGGCAACCAGATACGCAGTATTTT.

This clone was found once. CDR3 bases: TGTGCCAGCAGTTACTCGTCGGGGGGGCTTGAAGGCTACACCTTC. Translating it yields CASSYSSGGLEGYTF. The chain uses TRBV6-2 or TRBV6-3 and TRBJ1-2; perhaps TRBD1 as D (6 bases). The germline V gene has CDR1 MNHEY and CDR2 SVGEGT. The CDR3 length is 15 residues. V lost 0 bases and J lost 8, with 16 bases in between.

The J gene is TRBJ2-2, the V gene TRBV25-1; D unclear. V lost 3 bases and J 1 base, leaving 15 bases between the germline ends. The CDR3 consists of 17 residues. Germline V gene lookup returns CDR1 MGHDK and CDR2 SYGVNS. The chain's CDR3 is CASSESGSELNTGELFF. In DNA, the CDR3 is TGTGCCAGCAGTGAGTCTGGCTCGGAGTTGAACACCGGGGAGCTGTTTTTT.

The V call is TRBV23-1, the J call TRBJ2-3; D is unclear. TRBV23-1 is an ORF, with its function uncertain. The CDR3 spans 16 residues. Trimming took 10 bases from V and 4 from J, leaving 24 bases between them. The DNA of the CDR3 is TGCGCCACCCCAGTCGGGCAGCCAAGTCCATCAGATACGCAGTATTTT. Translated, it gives CATPVGQPSPSDTQYF.

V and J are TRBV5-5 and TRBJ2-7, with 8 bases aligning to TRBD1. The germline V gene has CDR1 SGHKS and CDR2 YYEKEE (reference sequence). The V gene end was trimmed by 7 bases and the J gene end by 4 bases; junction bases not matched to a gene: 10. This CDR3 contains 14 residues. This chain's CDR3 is CASGGTTGVYEQYF. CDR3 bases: TGTGCCAGCGGGGGAACGACAGGGGTTTACGAGCAGTACTTC.